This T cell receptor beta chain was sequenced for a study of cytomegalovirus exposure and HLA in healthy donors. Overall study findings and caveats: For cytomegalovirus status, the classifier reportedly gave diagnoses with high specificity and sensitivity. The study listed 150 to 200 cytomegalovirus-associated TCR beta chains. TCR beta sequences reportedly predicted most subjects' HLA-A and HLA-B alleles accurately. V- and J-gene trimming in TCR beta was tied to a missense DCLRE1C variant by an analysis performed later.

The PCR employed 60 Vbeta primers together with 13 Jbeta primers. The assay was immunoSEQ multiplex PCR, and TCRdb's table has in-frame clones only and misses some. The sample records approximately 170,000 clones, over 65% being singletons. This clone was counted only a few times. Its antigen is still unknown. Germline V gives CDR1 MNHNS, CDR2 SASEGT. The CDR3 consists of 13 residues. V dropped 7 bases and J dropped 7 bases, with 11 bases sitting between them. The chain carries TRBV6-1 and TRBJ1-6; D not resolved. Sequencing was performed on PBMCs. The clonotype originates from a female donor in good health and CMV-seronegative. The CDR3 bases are TGTGCCAGCATGCGGGTGATCAATTCACCCCTCCACTTT. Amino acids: CASMRVINSPLHF.